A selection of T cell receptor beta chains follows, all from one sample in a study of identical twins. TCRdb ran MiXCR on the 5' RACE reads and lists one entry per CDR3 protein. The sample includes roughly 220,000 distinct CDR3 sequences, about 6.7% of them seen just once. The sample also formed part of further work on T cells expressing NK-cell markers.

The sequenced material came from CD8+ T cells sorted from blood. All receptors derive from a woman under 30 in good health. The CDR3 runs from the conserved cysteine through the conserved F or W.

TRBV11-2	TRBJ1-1	CASSLGGTDKAFF
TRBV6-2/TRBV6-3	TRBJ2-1	CASRYGTTYNDQFF
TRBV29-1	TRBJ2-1	CSVLAGGFYNEQFF
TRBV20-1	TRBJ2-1	CSAEDNLAGEPYNEQFF
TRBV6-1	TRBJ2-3	CASFSGITDTQYF
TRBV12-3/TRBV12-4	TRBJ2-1	CASSSGTSGSSSYNEQFF
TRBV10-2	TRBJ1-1	CAVREGPITEAFF
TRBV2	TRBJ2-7	CASLRPNGREQYF
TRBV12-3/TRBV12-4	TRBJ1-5	CASSPHPRAVQPQHF
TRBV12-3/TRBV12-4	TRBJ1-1	CASSPAGRDTEAFF
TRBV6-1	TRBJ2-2	CASSEGTSDTGELFF
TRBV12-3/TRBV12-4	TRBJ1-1	CASSFRPGEANTEAFF
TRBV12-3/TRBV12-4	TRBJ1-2	CASSLAPNYGYTF
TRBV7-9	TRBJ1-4	CASSLRGQGQEKLFF
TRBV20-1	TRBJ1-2	CSARAPNYGYTF
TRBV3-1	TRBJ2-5	CASSLKEETQYF
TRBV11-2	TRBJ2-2	CASSISPGLAGGTNTGELFF
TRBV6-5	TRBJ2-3	CASSYEGNGGTQYF
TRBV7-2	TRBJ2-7	CASSPWDFPRGEQYF
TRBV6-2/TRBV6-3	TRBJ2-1	CASNYPNEQFF
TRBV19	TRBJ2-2	CASSRLREGTGELFF
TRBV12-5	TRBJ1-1	CASGLVPEYGDTEAFF
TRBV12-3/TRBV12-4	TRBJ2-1	CASSPSPGQGLFF
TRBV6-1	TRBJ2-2	CASSLGGRGTGELFF